This TCR beta chain is drawn from a study of graft-versus-host responses after intestinal transplantation. Regarding the study as a whole: Graft-donor T cell macrochimerism in patients accompanied high graft-versus-host to host-versus-graft clonal ratios in allografts.

Turning to this clone: What it binds is unknown.

This CDR3 region has 16 residues. V lost 5 bases and J lost 1, with 14 bases in between. Per germline, CDR1 SGHTA and CDR2 FQGNSA. The protocol was immunoSEQ multiplex PCR, while the TCRdb copy is restricted to in-frame clones and leaves out a portion. The sample has roughly 45,000 clones, about 95% seen once; the top ten hold roughly 1.5%. This sequence joins TRBV7-2 and TRBJ2-2, with unresolved D. This receptor was obtained from a human patient who received an intestinal transplant, so some T cells may come from the graft donor. Sequencing used PBMCs, obtained about 350 days after intestinal transplant. The CDR3 DNA follows: TGTGCCAGCAGCATGTCTAGTGCCCAGAACACCGGGGAGCTGTTTTTT. It codes for CASSMSSAQNTGELFF.